This passage covers 27 T cell receptor beta chains from one sample sequenced in a study of cytomegalovirus exposure and HLA in healthy donors listed by TCRdb under 2017. To prepare the library, the immunoSEQ multiplex PCR assay was applied. A mixture of 60 forward primers for TCR Vbeta segments and 13 reverse primers for TCR Jbeta segments was used in the multiplex PCR. TCRdb limited this immuneACCESS table to in-frame rearrangements with V and J called. A share of clones is missing; checked studies link under half to unresolved V genes, and the rest is unexplained. The sample data list about 100,000 clones, and approximately 72% of these were observed just once. Approximately 6.4% of the sample is in the top ten clones. Specimen: PBMCs. The receptors were gathered from a man aged 35-49 years in good health and CMV-seropositive.

This chain connects TRBV18 to TRBJ1-5, with 8 positions matching TRBD1. The trim removed 0 bases at V and 7 bases at J, leaving 8 bases unmatched. This CDR3 comprises 16 residues. The V gene's germline CDR1 is KGHSH and CDR2 LQKENI. DNA of the CDR3: TGTGCCAGCTCACCACCGGGGCAGGGGGCTCGACAGCCCCAGCATTTT. Translating it yields CASSPPGQGARQPQHF.

V and J are TRBV13 and TRBJ2-7; 8 bases are shared with TRBD1. Germline V CDR1 and CDR2: PRHDT, FYEKMQ (reference sequence). The CDR3 totals 16 residues. Trimming took 2 bases from V and 2 from J; bases not matched to a gene: 8. The CDR3 DNA reads as TGTGCCAGCAGCTTACGACAGGGGAGGTCTCCCTACGAGCAGTACTTC. Translating it yields CASSLRQGRSPYEQYF.

The gene calls are TRBV5-1 and TRBJ1-6, with D unresolved. The CDR3 spans 14 residues. V shed 0 bases and J shed 7 bases, with 8 bases lying between them. Germline V gene lookup returns CDR1 SGHRS and CDR2 YFSETQ. In DNA, the CDR3 is TGCGCCAGCAGCTTGGGGACGGGGAATTCACCCCTCCACTTT. It codes for CASSLGTGNSPLHF.

The chain links TRBV27 to TRBJ2-1; perhaps TRBD1 as D (6 bases). The germline V gene encodes CDR1 MNHEY and CDR2 SMNVEV (reference sequence). With 2 bases removed from V and 0 bases from J, the gap between germline ends came to 8 bases. This CDR3 spans 15 amino acids. DNA for the CDR3: TGTGCCAGCAGTTTACAGGGGAGCTCCTACAATGAGCAGTTCTTC. Translation: CASSLQGSSYNEQFF.

This clone has only a few counts. The rearrangement links TRBV29-1 to TRBJ1-1; D not certain. CDR1 is SQVTM, CDR2 ANQGSEA, per germline. This CDR3 is built from 12 residues. The V end was cut by 4 bases, the J end by 6 bases, with 12 bases between. The CDR3 DNA is TGCAGCGTTGGGAGAGGGTATCCTGAAGCTTTCTTT. Its protein is CSVGRGYPEAFF.

The V call is TRBV6-5, the J call TRBJ1-2, with TRBD1 identical over 7 bases. Trimming removed 2 bases from V and 6 bases from J; junction bases left unmatched: 9. CDR3 length: 15 amino acids. Germline CDR1 and CDR2: MNHEY and SVGAGI. CDR3 loop: CASSYVAGGLDGYTF. CDR3 bases: TGTGCCAGCAGTTACGTGGCAGGGGGTCTTGATGGCTACACCTTC.

J is TRBJ2-5 and V is TRBV9; D gene ambiguous. TRBJ2-7 explains the end of the DNA better; the J call may be wrong. The CDR3 consists of 11 residues. Germline CDR1 reads SGDLS; CDR2 reads YYNGEE. CDR3 region: CASSPEHEQYF. Here the CDR3 DNA reads TGTGCCAGCAGCCCTGAGCACGAGCAGTACTTC.

This chain links TRBV5-8 with TRBJ2-4; D might be TRBD2 (6 bases). The V and J ends lost 4 bases and 1 base respectively, with 9 bases between them. The CDR3 runs 14 residues. Germline-derived CDR1 and CDR2 are SGHTS and YDEGEE. CDR3 nucleotide sequence: TGTGCCAGCAGCCACAGCGGGGCCAAAAACATTCAGTACTTC. Amino acid sequence: CASSHSGAKNIQYF.

This rearrangement joins TRBV11-2 to TRBJ1-5; TRBD1 is a possible D gene (5 bases). V shed 5 bases and J shed 0 bases, with 11 bases lying between them. The CDR3 covers 15 residues. The germline CDR1 and CDR2 sequences are SGHAT and FQNNGV. CDR3 in amino acids: CASSDGTYSNQPQHF. For the CDR3, the DNA is TGTGCCAGCAGCGATGGGACTTATAGCAATCAGCCCCAGCATTTT.

The gene calls are TRBV5-1 and TRBJ2-1; D perhaps matches TRBD2 (6 bases). Germline CDR1 reads SGHRS; CDR2 reads YFSETQ. The ends were cut back, 0 bases at V and 8 bases at J, with 15 bases in the middle. CDR3 length: 15 amino acids. CDR3: CASSLGQTGTYEQFF. The DNA of the CDR3 is TGCGCCAGCAGCTTGGGACAGACTGGGACTTATGAGCAGTTCTTC.

The chain employs TRBV6-4 and TRBJ1-2; tentatively, D is TRBD1 (6 bases). This CDR3 contains 13 residues. The germline V and J ends were trimmed by 5 bases and 8 bases, with 15 bases remaining between them. CDR1 and CDR2 from the germline V gene are MRHNA and SNTAGT. CDR3 region: CASSPSGGPGYTF. The CDR3 coding sequence is TGTGCCAGCAGTCCATCCGGGGGGCCCGGCTACACCTTC.

This chain connects TRBV5-6 to TRBJ2-5; possible D gene TRBD1, 5 bases. The DNA matches TRBJ2-7 better at its end, which makes the J call doubtful. CDR3 length: 14 amino acids. Looked up from germline, CDR1 is SGHDT and CDR2 is YYEEEE. CDR3 DNA sequence: TGTGCCAGCAGCTTCTTTTACAGGAACTACGAGCAGTACTTC. This encodes CASSFFYRNYEQYF.

This chain joins TRBV28 and TRBJ1-4, with TRBD1 matching over 9 bases. The CDR3 is made up of 14 amino acids. Germline V gives CDR1 MDHEN, CDR2 SYDVKM. V was clipped by 8 bases and J by 4 bases; unmatched bases: 5. This CDR3 is CASGNRGLNEKLFF. The DNA for the CDR3 is TGTGCCAGCGGAAACAGGGGGCTTAATGAAAAACTGTTTTTT. Combining the CDR3 with reference TRBV28 and TRBJ1-4 gives the whole variable domain DVKVTQSSRYLVKRTGEKVFLECVQDMDHENMFWYRQDPGLGLRLIYFSYDVKMKEKGDIPEGYSVSREKKERFSLILESASTNQTSMYLCASGNRGLNEKLFFGSGTQLSVL.

This clone was counted a few times. The rearrangement uses TRBV7-8 and TRBJ1-5, with D possibly being TRBD1 (6 bases). V lost 4 bases and J 4 bases, leaving 11 bases between the germline ends. The CDR3 is 14 residues long. In germline, CDR1 is SGHVS, CDR2 FQNEAQ. CDR3 amino acids: CASSSPGQNQPQHF. The CDR3 DNA reads as TGTGCCAGCAGCTCACCTGGACAGAATCAGCCCCAGCATTTT. Filled out from reference TRBV7-8 and TRBJ1-5, the complete variable domain reads GAGVSQSPRYKVAKRGQDVALRCDPISGHVSLFWYQQALGQGPEFLTYFQNEAQLDKSGLPSDRFFAERPEGSVSTLKIQRTQQEDSAVYLCASSSPGQNQPQHFGDGTRLSIL.

This chain connects TRBV7-2 to TRBJ2-1; perhaps TRBD1 as D (6 bases). The CDR3 totals 15 residues. The germline CDR1 and CDR2 sequences are SGHTA and FQGNSA. V lost 7 bases to trimming and J lost 0 bases, with 13 bases between them. In DNA form, the CDR3 reads TGTGCCAGCAACTACAGGGAGAGCTCCTACAATGAGCAGTTCTTC. Translated: CASNYRESSYNEQFF.

V and J are TRBV5-1 and TRBJ2-5; 8 bases are a match to TRBD2. V gave up 0 bases and J gave up 5 bases; unmatched junction bases: 3. Germline V gene lookup returns CDR1 SGHRS and CDR2 YFSETQ. The CDR3 is made up of 14 amino acids. The CDR3 sequence is CASSLGSGGETQYF. In DNA, the CDR3 is TGCGCCAGCAGCTTGGGGTCGGGGGGGGAGACCCAGTACTTC.

CDR3 DNA: TGTGCCAGCAGCTTAGGAGTACAGGATTCACCCCTCCACTTT. Translating it yields CASSLGVQDSPLHF. The V and J genes are TRBV7-2 and TRBJ1-6, with D perhaps TRBD1 (5 bases). V was pared by 1 base and J by 8 bases, with 9 bases between. The CDR3 sequence is 14 residues long. Germline CDR1 reads SGHTA; CDR2 reads FQGNSA.

J is TRBJ1-4 and V is TRBV11-2; D might be TRBD1 (6 bases). The CDR3 is made up of 15 amino acids. V lost 5 bases, J lost 0 bases, and 10 bases lay in between. Per germline, CDR1 SGHAT and CDR2 FQNNGV. CDR3 sequence: CASSPKGATNEKLFF. In nucleotides, the CDR3 is TGTGCCAGCAGCCCGAAGGGGGCAACTAATGAAAAACTGTTTTTT.

V usage is TRBV4-1 and J usage is TRBJ1-2; tentative D call: TRBD1 (5 bases). V was clipped by 1 base and J by 5 bases, with 17 bases between them. The germline V gene has CDR1 MGHRA and CDR2 YSYEKL. CDR3 length: 16 amino acids. The CDR3 region is CASSQGVAGPRYGYTF. The CDR3 DNA is TGCGCCAGCAGCCAAGGCGTGGCAGGGCCACGATATGGCTACACCTTC.

The rearrangement links TRBV5-4 to TRBJ1-2; D possibly corresponds to TRBD1 (6 bases). Germline assignment: CDR1 SGHNT and CDR2 YYREEE (reference sequence). The CDR3 length is 15 residues. Trimming took 5 bases from V and 1 from J, leaving 15 bases between them. CDR3 bases: TGTGCCAGCAGGCAAGGGACACAAATTAACTATGGCTACACCTTC. It codes for CASRQGTQINYGYTF.

V and J are TRBV7-6 and TRBJ2-7, with 12 positions matching TRBD1. The CDR3 runs to 15 residues. Losses at the gene ends were 3 bases for V and 6 bases for J; bases not matched to a gene: 6. Per germline, CDR1 SGHVS and CDR2 FNYEAQ. As DNA, the CDR3 is TGTGCCAGCAGCTTTGCCGGGACAGGGGGCTCCGAGCAGTACTTC. It is translated as CASSFAGTGGSEQYF.

The V gene is TRBV4-1, the J gene TRBJ2-7; the D gene is possibly TRBD2 (5 bases). Germline V CDR1 and CDR2: MGHRA, YSYEKL. Trimming shortened V by 0 bases and J by 5 bases, and 8 bases separated the two germline ends. The CDR3 spans 13 residues. The CDR3 protein is CASSQERADEQYF. CDR3 nucleotide sequence: TGCGCCAGCAGCCAAGAGAGGGCCGACGAGCAGTACTTC.

This chain uses TRBV19 with TRBJ2-5, with 8 bases fitting TRBD2. The CDR3 runs 15 residues. V lost 1 base and J lost 1; bases outside the gene matches: 2. Germline V gives CDR1 LNHDA, CDR2 SQIVND (reference sequence). In DNA form, the CDR3 reads TGTGCCAGTAGTATAGTAACTAGCGGCCAAGAGACCCAGTACTTC. Translated: CASSIVTSGQETQYF.

The chain uses TRBV13 and TRBJ2-3; a weak D match, TRBD2 (6 bases). The CDR3 runs 14 residues. Germline V lookup: CDR1 PRHDT, CDR2 FYEKMQ (reference sequence). Deletions cut 5 bases from V and 1 base from J, with 10 bases between. CDR3 sequence reads: CASSAGRGTDTQYF. The CDR3, as DNA: TGTGCCAGCAGCGCGGGACGGGGCACAGATACGCAGTATTTT.

The chain recombines TRBV4-2 with TRBJ2-2; 7 bases are a match to TRBD1. The CDR3 is 18 residues long. With 2 bases clipped from V and 1 base from J, the junction kept 10 bases outside the gene matches. The germline V gene encodes CDR1 LGHNA and CDR2 YNFKEQ. The CDR3 sequence is CASSQIQGYMENTGELFF. The CDR3 DNA sequence: TGTGCCAGCAGCCAAATACAGGGGTACATGGAGAACACCGGGGAGCTGTTTTTT.

The rearrangement uses TRBV10-3 and TRBJ2-7, with 7 bases that match TRBD1. Germline trimming cut 7 bases from V and 0 bases from J; bases unmatched to any gene: 6. Germline values: CDR1 ENHRY, CDR2 SYGVKD. The CDR3 is 14 residues long. CDR3 sequence: CAINPGQSSYEQYF. DNA for the CDR3: TGTGCCATCAATCCGGGACAGAGCTCCTACGAGCAGTACTTC.

CDR3: CASTGTGNTEAFF. In DNA, the CDR3 is TGTGCCAGCACCGGGACAGGGAACACTGAAGCTTTCTTT. The rearrangement uses TRBV9 and TRBJ1-1; 8 bases line up with TRBD1. CDR3 length: 13 residues. Germline CDR1 is SGDLS and CDR2 is YYNGEE. Trimming at V came to 6 bases and at J to 1 base, leaving 2 bases not matched to a gene.